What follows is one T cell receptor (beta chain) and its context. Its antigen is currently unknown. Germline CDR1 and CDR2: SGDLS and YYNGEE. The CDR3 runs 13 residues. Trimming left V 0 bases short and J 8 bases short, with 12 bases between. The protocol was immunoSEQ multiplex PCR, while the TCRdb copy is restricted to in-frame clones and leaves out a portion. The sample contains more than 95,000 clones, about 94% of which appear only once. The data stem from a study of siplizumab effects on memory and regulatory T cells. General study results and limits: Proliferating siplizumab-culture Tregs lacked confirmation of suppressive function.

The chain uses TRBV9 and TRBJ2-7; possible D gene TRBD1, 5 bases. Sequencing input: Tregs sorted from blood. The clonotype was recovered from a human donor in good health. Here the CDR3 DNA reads TGTGCCAGCAGCGTAGTACCAGGGTCCCAGCAGTACTTC. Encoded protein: CASSVVPGSQQYF.